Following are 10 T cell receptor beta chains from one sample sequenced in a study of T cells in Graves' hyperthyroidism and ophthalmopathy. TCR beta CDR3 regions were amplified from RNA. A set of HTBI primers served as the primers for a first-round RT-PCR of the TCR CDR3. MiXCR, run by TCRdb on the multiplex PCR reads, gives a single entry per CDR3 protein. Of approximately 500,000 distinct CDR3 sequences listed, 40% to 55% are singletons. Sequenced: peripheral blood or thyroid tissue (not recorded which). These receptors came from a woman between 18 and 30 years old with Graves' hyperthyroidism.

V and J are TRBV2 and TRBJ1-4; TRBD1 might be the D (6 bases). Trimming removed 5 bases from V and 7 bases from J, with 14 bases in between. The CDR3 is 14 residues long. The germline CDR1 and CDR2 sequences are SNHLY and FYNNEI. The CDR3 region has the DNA TGTGCCAGCAGTCCTCAAGGGGGAGTTGAAAAACTGTTTTTT. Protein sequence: CASSPQGGVEKLFF.

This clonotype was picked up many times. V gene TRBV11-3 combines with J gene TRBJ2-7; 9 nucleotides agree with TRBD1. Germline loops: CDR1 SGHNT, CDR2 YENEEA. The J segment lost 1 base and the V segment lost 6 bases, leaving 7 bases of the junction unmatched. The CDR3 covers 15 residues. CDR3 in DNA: TGTGCCAGCAGTGACCGGGACAGGGCATCCTACGAGCAGTACTTC. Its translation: CASSDRDRASYEQYF.

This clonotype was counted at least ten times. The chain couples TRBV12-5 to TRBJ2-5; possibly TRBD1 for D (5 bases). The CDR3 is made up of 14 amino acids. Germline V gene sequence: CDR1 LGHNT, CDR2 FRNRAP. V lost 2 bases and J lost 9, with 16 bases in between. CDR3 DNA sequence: TGTGCTAGTGGTTTGAGTCACCCTGGGGCGGCCCAGTACTTC. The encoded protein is CASGLSHPGAAQYF.

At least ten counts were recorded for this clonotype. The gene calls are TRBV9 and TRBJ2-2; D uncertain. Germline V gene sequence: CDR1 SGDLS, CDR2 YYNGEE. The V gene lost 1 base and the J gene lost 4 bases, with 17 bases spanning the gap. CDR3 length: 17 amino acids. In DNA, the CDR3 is TGTGCCAGCAGCGTAAACGTTGGCCGCCGTGGCACCGGGGAGCTGTTTTTT. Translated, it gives CASSVNVGRRGTGELFF.

CDR3 sequence (DNA): TGTGCCAGCAGTACTGATACATGCAATCAGCCCCAGCATTTT. It specifies CASSTDTCNQPQHF. The chain couples TRBV12-3 or TRBV12-4 to TRBJ1-5; D call uncertain. Trimming left V 5 bases short and J 2 bases short, with 10 bases between. The CDR3 length is 14 residues.

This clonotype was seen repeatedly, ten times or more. The DNA of the CDR3 is TGTGCCAGCACCTTGGAAATATCTTTCTCCTACGAGCAGTACTTC. It yields the protein CASTLEISFSYEQYF. The chain combines TRBV2 with TRBJ2-7, with no clear D. Germline loops: CDR1 SNHLY, CDR2 FYNNEI. The V and J ends lost 7 bases and 0 bases respectively, with 16 bases between them. The CDR3 runs to 15 residues.

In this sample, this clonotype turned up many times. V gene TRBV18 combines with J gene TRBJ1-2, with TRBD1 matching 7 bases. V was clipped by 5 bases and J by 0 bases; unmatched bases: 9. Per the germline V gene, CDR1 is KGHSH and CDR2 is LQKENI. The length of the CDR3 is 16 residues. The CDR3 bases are TGTGCCAGCTCAGACATCCGGGACAGAGCTAACTATGGCTACACCTTC. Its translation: CASSDIRDRANYGYTF. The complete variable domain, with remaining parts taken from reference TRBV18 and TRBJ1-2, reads NAGVMQNPRHLVRRRGQEARLRCSPMKGHSHVYWYRQLPEEGLKFMVYLQKENIIDESGMPKERFSAEFPKEGPSILRIQQVVRGDSAAYFCASSDIRDRANYGYTFGSGTRLTVV.

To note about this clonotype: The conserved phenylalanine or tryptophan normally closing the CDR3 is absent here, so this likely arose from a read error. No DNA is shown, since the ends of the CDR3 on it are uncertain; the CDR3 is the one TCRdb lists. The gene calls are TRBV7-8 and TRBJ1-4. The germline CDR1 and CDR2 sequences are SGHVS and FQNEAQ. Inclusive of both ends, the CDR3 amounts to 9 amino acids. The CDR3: CASSLAQSV.

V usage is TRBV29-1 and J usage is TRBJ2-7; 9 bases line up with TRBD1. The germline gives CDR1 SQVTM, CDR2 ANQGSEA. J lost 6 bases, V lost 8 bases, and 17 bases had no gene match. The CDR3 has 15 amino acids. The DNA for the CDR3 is TGCAGCAAGGGGATCGCGGGACAGGGAATCGGCGAGCAGTACTTC. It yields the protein CSKGIAGQGIGEQYF.

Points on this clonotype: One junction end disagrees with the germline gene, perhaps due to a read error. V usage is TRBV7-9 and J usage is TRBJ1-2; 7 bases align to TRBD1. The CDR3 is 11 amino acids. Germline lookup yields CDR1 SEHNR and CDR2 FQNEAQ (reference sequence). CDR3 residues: CASSHTGTVIF. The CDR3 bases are TGTGCCAGCAGCCACACCGGGACAGTCATCTTC.